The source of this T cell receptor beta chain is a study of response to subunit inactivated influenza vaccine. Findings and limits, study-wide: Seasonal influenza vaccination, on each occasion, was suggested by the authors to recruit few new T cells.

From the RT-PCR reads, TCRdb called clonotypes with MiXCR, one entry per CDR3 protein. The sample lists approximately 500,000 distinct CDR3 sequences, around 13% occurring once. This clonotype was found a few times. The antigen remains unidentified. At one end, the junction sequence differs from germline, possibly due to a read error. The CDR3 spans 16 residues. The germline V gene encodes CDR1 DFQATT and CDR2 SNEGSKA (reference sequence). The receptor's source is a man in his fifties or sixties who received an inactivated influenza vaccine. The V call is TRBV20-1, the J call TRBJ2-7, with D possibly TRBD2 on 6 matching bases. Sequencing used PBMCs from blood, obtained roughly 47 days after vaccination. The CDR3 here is CCASFSVAGKSYEQYF. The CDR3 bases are TGCTGTGCTAGTTTTTCTGTTGCGGGAAAGTCCTACGAGCAGTACTTC.